The 30 T cell receptor beta chains given below trace back to one sample, sequenced in a study of blood T cells in healthy people across ages. The use of a sample-barcoded 5' primer and a J-beta primer mix characterized a second PCR of about 7 to 12 cycles. TCRdb reanalysed the 5' RACE reads using MiXCR and keeps one entry per CDR3 protein. The sample shows about 750,000 distinct CDR3 sequences, about 55% of them seen only once. The sequencing sample was made of blood. All receptors derive from a man aged 80 or over in good health.

The CDR3 region is CASSPGLVWFHEQFF. As DNA, the CDR3 is TGCGCCAGCAGCCCGGGACTAGTTTGGTTTCATGAGCAGTTCTTC. The chain has TRBV5-1 and TRBJ2-1, with TRBD2 matching 8 bases. The CDR3 is made up of 15 amino acids. V shed 4 bases, J shed 8 bases, and the junction held 11 bases outside the gene matches. Germline V CDR1 and CDR2: SGHRS, YFSETQ.

The J gene is TRBJ2-7, the V gene TRBV3-1; D remains unclear. V was clipped by 1 base and J by 5 bases, with 3 bases between them. In germline, CDR1 is LGHDT, CDR2 YNNKEL (reference sequence). The CDR3 has 11 amino acids. CDR3 coding DNA: TGTGCCAGCAGCCAAGGACACGAGCAGTACTTC. This translates into CASSQGHEQYF.

This clonotype occurred a few times. This chain joins TRBV7-2 and TRBJ2-7, with 10 nucleotides matching TRBD1. This CDR3 has 15 amino acids. V lost 4 bases, J lost 2 bases, and 5 bases stayed unmatched. Germline-derived CDR1 and CDR2 are SGHTA and FQGNSA. The CDR3 DNA follows: TGTGCCAGCAGCTCCGGGACAGGGGCTACCTACGAGCAGTACTTC. Its translation is CASSSGTGATYEQYF.

V is TRBV24-1 and J is TRBJ2-3; perhaps D is TRBD1 or TRBD2 (6 bases each). V lost 4 bases and J 4 bases, leaving 20 bases between the germline ends. CDR1 and CDR2 (germline): KGHDR, SFDVKD. This CDR3 contains 17 residues. Here the CDR3 reads CATSEGLRGSLADTQYF. The CDR3 region has the DNA TGTGCCACCAGTGAGGGACTCAGGGGCTCCCTGGCAGATACGCAGTATTTT.

This clonotype was seen only a few times. The chain recombines TRBV12-3 or TRBV12-4 with TRBJ2-5, with D perhaps TRBD2 (5 bases). The CDR3 spans 13 residues. Trimming stripped 6 bases from V and 5 bases from J, with 13 bases between. CDR3 in amino acids: CASRPRDRETQYF. DNA for the CDR3: TGTGCCAGCAGACCCCGGGATAGGGAGACCCAGTACTTC.

V gene TRBV7-9 combines with J gene TRBJ2-5; perhaps TRBD1 as D (5 bases). V was clipped by 7 bases and J by 4 bases, with 22 bases between them. The CDR3 sequence is 16 residues long. Germline-derived CDR1 and CDR2 are SEHNR and FQNEAQ (reference sequence). The CDR3 DNA is TGTGCCAGCAAAAAAGACAAGAAGGGGCTGTTAGAGACCCAGTACTTC. It encodes CASKKDKKGLLETQYF.

V is TRBV18 and J is TRBJ2-7, with 8 bases lining up with TRBD2. The J call may be faulty, since TRBJ2-4 better matches the DNA end. The germline CDR1 and CDR2 sequences are KGHSH and LQKENI. The CDR3 covers 15 residues. In DNA, the CDR3 is TGTGCCAGCTCACCATCGGTAAGCGGGAGTTCCATTCAGTACTTC. Translating gives CASSPSVSGSSIQYF.

As concerns this clonotype: Possible read error: a much larger clone is one base away. This sequence joins TRBV11-2 and TRBJ2-4; 11 bases are a match to TRBD1. CDR1 SGHAT and CDR2 FQNNGV come from the germline V gene. CDR3 length: 17 amino acids. V lost 5 bases and J lost 7; bases outside the gene matches: 13. Here the CDR3 reads CASSLRTGGTGSNIQYF. The CDR3 DNA sequence: TGTGCCAGCAGCCTTAGGACAGGGGGCACCGGTTCTAACATTCAGTACTTC.

The count of this clonotype is one. The gene calls are TRBV7-3 and TRBJ2-1; no clear D gene. Trimming stripped 4 bases from V and 4 bases from J, with 11 bases between. The CDR3 sequence is 14 residues long. The germline V gene has CDR1 SGHTA and CDR2 FQGTGA. DNA of the CDR3: TGTGCCAGCAGCTCTTCCGGACCATACAATGAGCAGTTCTTC. Amino acids: CASSSSGPYNEQFF.

The chain couples TRBV24-1 to TRBJ1-2; no clear D. V dropped 6 bases and J dropped 6 bases, with 13 bases sitting between them. Germline lookup yields CDR1 KGHDR and CDR2 SFDVKD. The CDR3 is 13 amino acids. CDR3 sequence: CATSFSSSDGYTF. In nucleotides, the CDR3 is TGTGCCACCAGTTTTAGCAGTTCCGATGGCTACACCTTC.

V gene TRBV30 combines with J gene TRBJ2-7; weak D call: TRBD1 (5 bases). Matching the DNA end better, TRBJ2-5 makes the J call doubtful. CDR1 is GTSNPN, CDR2 SVGIG, per germline (reference sequence). CDR3 size: 13 residues. In DNA form, the CDR3 reads TGTGCCTGGAGTCCCGGGCCCACAGGGACCCAGTACTTC. The encoded protein is CAWSPGPTGTQYF.

This clonotype was seen a few times. The chain joins TRBV20-1 to TRBJ2-7; D may match TRBD1 or TRBD2 (5 bases each). This CDR3 is 15 amino acids long. The V end lost 5 bases, the J end lost 2 bases, and 19 bases lay between the germline ends. Germline V CDR1 and CDR2: DFQATT, SNEGSKA (reference sequence). CDR3 sequence reads: CSAVSLRGKAYEQYF. CDR3 in DNA: TGCAGTGCTGTTTCACTGAGGGGAAAGGCCTACGAGCAGTACTTC.

The V and J genes are TRBV9 and TRBJ2-2; perhaps D is TRBD1 or TRBD2 (5 bases each). The CDR3 runs to 16 residues. V was trimmed by 3 bases and J by 1 base, leaving 13 bases between them. Germline V lookup: CDR1 SGDLS, CDR2 YYNGEE. The CDR3 region has the DNA TGTGCCAGCAGCGGAGGGGCCTCCCTGAACACCGGGGAGCTGTTTTTT. Translated: CASSGGASLNTGELFF.

This sequence joins TRBV18 and TRBJ2-1; weak D call: TRBD2 (5 bases). Trimming pared 5 bases from V and 0 bases from J, leaving 17 bases between. The CDR3 extends over 17 amino acids. Germline V gene lookup returns CDR1 KGHSH and CDR2 LQKENI. The DNA of the CDR3 is TGTGCCAGCTCATCTCTTCCTAGCAAAAGCTCCTACAATGAGCAGTTCTTC. Its protein product is CASSSLPSKSSYNEQFF.

This chain joins TRBV6-1 and TRBJ2-7; the match to TRBD1 covers 7 bases. The CDR3 totals 15 residues. V was clipped by 5 bases and J by 2 bases; unmatched bases: 9. Germline V gives CDR1 MNHNS, CDR2 SASEGT. This CDR3 is CASSPGQVYTYEQYF. The CDR3, as DNA: TGTGCCAGCAGTCCTGGACAGGTCTACACCTACGAGCAGTACTTC.

In this sample, this clonotype turned up a few times. This chain uses TRBV28 with TRBJ2-7; 12 bases align to TRBD2. The CDR3 runs 15 residues. V lost 4 bases, J lost 4 bases, and 5 bases stayed unmatched. Germline CDR1 and CDR2: MDHEN and SYDVKM. CDR3 protein: CASSSRLAGDYEQYF. CDR3 DNA: TGTGCCAGCAGTTCACGACTAGCGGGGGATTACGAGCAGTACTTC.

The chain links TRBV11-2 to TRBJ2-7; 7 bases match TRBD2. The CDR3 consists of 14 residues. The germline V gene has CDR1 SGHAT and CDR2 FQNNGV. The trim removed 7 bases at V and 4 bases at J, leaving 10 bases unmatched. The CDR3: CASTVSSGVYEQYF. The CDR3, as DNA: TGTGCCAGCACCGTCTCTAGCGGAGTTTACGAGCAGTACTTC.

The V and J genes are TRBV20-1 and TRBJ2-3, with a possible D match to TRBD2 (6 bases). The germline V gene encodes CDR1 DFQATT and CDR2 SNEGSKA (reference sequence). The CDR3 length is 16 residues. The ends were cut back, 6 bases at V and 0 bases at J, with 19 bases in the middle. CDR3 nucleotides: TGCAGTGCCCACTTGTCGCGCGGGGAAAGCACAGATACGCAGTATTTT. Its protein is CSAHLSRGESTDTQYF.

This clonotype was counted between two and nine times. The chain links TRBV5-1 to TRBJ2-4; D may be TRBD1 (6 bases). V gave up 2 bases and J gave up 7 bases, with 13 bases separating them. This CDR3 is 14 amino acids long. Germline V gene sequence: CDR1 SGHRS, CDR2 YFSETQ. CDR3 DNA: TGCGCCAGCAGCTTAGGGGGACCAGTGAACATTCAGTACTTC. Translation gives CASSLGGPVNIQYF.

The table lists this clonotype with a few counts. The CDR3 loop reads CASSRHDGGYAYF. CDR3 in DNA: TGTGCCAGCAGTAGACACGACGGGGGATACGCGTATTTT. This chain links TRBV27 with TRBJ2-3; a possible D gene is TRBD2 (6 bases). Germline V lookup: CDR1 MNHEY, CDR2 SMNVEV (reference sequence). The length of the CDR3 is 13 residues. V lost 5 bases and J lost 14, with 20 bases in between.

The J gene is TRBJ1-4, the V gene TRBV27; TRBD1 matches 9 bases. Unmatched junction bases numbered 13, after V lost 6 bases and J lost 8 bases. Germline-derived CDR1 and CDR2 are MNHEY and SMNVEV (reference sequence). CDR3 length equals 16 residues. As DNA, the CDR3 is TGTGCCAGCAGAACCGGACGGACAGGGGCGGGGGAAAAACTGTTTTTT. Its translation is CASRTGRTGAGEKLFF.

This chain uses TRBV15 with TRBJ2-5; 7 nucleotides align to TRBD1. The assigned J gene may be wrong: the sequence end matches TRBJ2-7 better. Germline V gives CDR1 LNHNV, CDR2 YYDKDF (reference sequence). The CDR3 is made up of 13 amino acids. The CDR3 reads CATSRQGVSEQYF. CDR3 in DNA: TGTGCCACCAGCAGACAGGGGGTAAGCGAGCAGTACTTC.

In this sample, this clonotype turned up many times. The chain combines TRBV4-1 with TRBJ2-6; D call uncertain. This CDR3 region has 14 residues. V was pared by 8 bases and J by 2 bases, with 10 bases between. CDR1 is MGHRA, CDR2 YSYEKL, per germline. CDR3 in DNA: TGCGCCAGCTCCGAGGTTGCTGGGGCCAACGTCCTGACTTTC. Translation: CASSEVAGANVLTF.

The CDR3 nucleotides read TGCAGTGCTAGCCTCGACACTGAAGCTTTCTTT. It codes for CSASLDTEAFF. The chain carries TRBV20-1 and TRBJ1-1, with D hard to call. The CDR3 extends over 11 amino acids. V was clipped by 3 bases and J by 3 bases, with 5 bases between them. The V gene's germline CDR1 is DFQATT and CDR2 SNEGSKA (reference sequence).

This clonotype appeared a few times. This chain uses TRBV29-1 with TRBJ2-3, with TRBD1 matching 10 bases. The V gene end was trimmed by 4 bases and the J gene end by 3 bases; junction bases not matched to a gene: 1. From germline, CDR1 is SQVTM and CDR2 ANQGSEA. This CDR3 is 13 amino acids long. CDR3 in DNA: TGCAGCGTTGGGGGACAGGGGACAGATACGCAGTATTTT. Translating gives CSVGGQGTDTQYF.

The chain employs TRBV7-2 and TRBJ2-1; D ambiguous. CDR1 and CDR2 (germline): SGHTA, FQGNSA. This CDR3 contains 15 residues. The V and J ends lost 3 bases and 1 base respectively, with 10 bases between them. CDR3 nucleotides: TGTGCCAGCAGCTTTGAGATTCAGTCCTACAATGAGCAGTTCTTC. Residues: CASSFEIQSYNEQFF.

J is TRBJ1-2 and V is TRBV7-2, with D possibly matching TRBD1 (6 bases). Trimming shortened V by 5 bases and J by 4 bases, and 11 bases separated the two germline ends. The CDR3 contains 13 residues. The germline V gene encodes CDR1 SGHTA and CDR2 FQGNSA. The CDR3 DNA sequence: TGTGCCAGCAGCCCAACAGGGCTCTATGGCTACACCTTC. Translation: CASSPTGLYGYTF.

The gene calls are TRBV9 and TRBJ2-1; 11 nucleotides line up with TRBD2. V gave up 3 bases and J gave up 8 bases; unmatched junction bases: 10. CDR1 is SGDLS and CDR2 is YYNGEE in the germline V gene. This CDR3 has 16 residues. This CDR3 reads CASSEATSGIRDEQFF. The DNA of the CDR3 is TGTGCCAGCAGCGAAGCGACTAGCGGGATCAGGGATGAGCAGTTCTTC.

The chain employs TRBV20-1 and TRBJ2-1, with TRBD2 as a possible D gene (6 bases). The CDR3 totals 16 residues. Trimming pared 6 bases from V and 8 bases from J, leaving 26 bases between. Germline assignment: CDR1 DFQATT and CDR2 SNEGSKA (reference sequence). The CDR3 DNA follows: TGCAGTGCCCCTGATGATCGGACTAACCTTGGGGATGAGCAGTTCTTC. This encodes CSAPDDRTNLGDEQFF.

The chain is built from TRBV7-9 and TRBJ1-2; 7 nucleotides align to TRBD1. The V segment lost 5 bases and the J segment 2 bases; nucleotides outside the gene matches: 5. CDR1 is SEHNR, CDR2 FQNEAQ, per germline (reference sequence). The CDR3 is 14 amino acids. The CDR3 sequence: CASSLQGTNYGYTF. CDR3 DNA: TGTGCCAGCAGCCTACAGGGGACAAACTATGGCTACACCTTC.